This TCR beta chain was captured by sequencing in a study of beta chain features in type 1 diabetes. The table lists this clone with a few counts. Antigen unknown. TCRB transcripts that were expressed got sequenced, as all of the isolated RNA had been reverse transcribed. This table comes from immunoSEQ multiplex PCR, and its TCRdb copy is limited to in-frame clones, with some not included. This sample has nearly 700,000 clones, with 13% found just once. Study-wide points: There was a possibility that cDNA sequencing over-represented cells with high TCR expression. When Type 1 diabetes patients were examined, their TCRB CDR3s proved moderately but significantly shorter in all four CD4+ subsets.

With 4 bases removed from V and 9 bases from J, the gap between germline ends came to 9 bases. Germline V gene lookup returns CDR1 MDHEN and CDR2 SYDVKM. The CDR3 runs 11 residues. The source is a man younger than 35 with type 1 diabetes. Sequences were obtained from naive CD4+ T cells from blood. This rearrangement joins TRBV28 to TRBJ1-2, with D possibly matching TRBD1 (6 bases). The CDR3 nucleotides are TGTGCCAGCAGTTCTTGGGACAGCTACACCTTC. Its translation is CASSSWDSYTF.